This T cell receptor (beta chain) was found in a study of T cells of healthy individuals. MiXCR was run by TCRdb on the 5' RACE reads, yielding one entry per CDR3 protein. Here the sample spans tens of thousands of distinct CDR3 sequences, about 14% being singletons. Trimming cost V 2 bases and J 5 bases; bases outside gene matches: 6. Germline CDR1 SGHRS, CDR2 YFSETQ. The CDR3 is 15 residues long. The TCR was taken from a human donor in good health. V usage is TRBV5-1 and J usage is TRBJ1-1; TRBD1 matches 10 bases. DNA of the CDR3: TGCGCCAGCAGCTTAACCCGGACAGGGGGGACTGAAGCTTTCTTT. Residues: CASSLTRTGGTEAFF.